The 13 T cell receptor beta chains in this list originate from one sample, sequenced in a study of blood T cell repertoires in COVID-19. Sequencing used immunoSEQ multiplex PCR; TCRdb keeps in-frame clones, though not all of them. The table has about 140,000 clones, over 80% seen once. Source material: PBMCs or T cells enriched from blood (not recorded which). These receptors were obtained from a man in his 70s who had been exposed to COVID-19.

The V and J genes are TRBV19 and TRBJ1-2; perhaps TRBD1 as D (6 bases). The CDR3 covers 15 residues. V was cut by 5 bases and J by 6 bases, with 19 bases left in between. CDR1 is LNHDA, CDR2 SQIVND, per germline (reference sequence). CDR3 residues: CASSDGQTRGDGYTF. The DNA of the CDR3 is TGTGCCAGTAGTGACGGACAGACCCGGGGAGATGGCTACACCTTC.

The chain carries TRBV9 and TRBJ2-3; 8 bases line up with TRBD1. V lost 8 bases and J lost 4; bases outside the gene matches: 9. This CDR3 has 14 residues. Germline loops: CDR1 SGDLS, CDR2 YYNGEE. CDR3 amino acids: CASSRGHTPDTQYF. The CDR3 region has the DNA TGTGCCAGTAGCAGGGGGCACACCCCAGATACGCAGTATTTT.

This clone has a single count. The rearrangement links TRBV27 to TRBJ1-1; 9 bases are a match to TRBD1. V lost 4 bases and J lost 11; bases outside the gene matches: 8. CDR1 MNHEY and CDR2 SMNVEV come from the germline V gene (reference sequence). The CDR3 length is 13 residues. The chain's CDR3 is CASSWTGEGQAFF. The CDR3 DNA reads as TGTGCCAGCAGTTGGACAGGGGAGGGTCAGGCTTTCTTT.

The chain employs TRBV19 and TRBJ1-5; 8 positions match TRBD1. This CDR3 has 15 amino acids. V shed 1 base and J 7 bases; nucleotides not matched to a gene: 6. Germline CDR1 is LNHDA and CDR2 is SQIVND (reference sequence). The CDR3 nucleotides are TGTGCCAGTAGTATAGGAGGACAGGGAGGACAGCCCCAGCATTTT. As protein: CASSIGGQGGQPQHF. Based on the CDR3 plus reference TRBV19 and TRBJ1-5, the full variable domain is DGGITQSPKYLFRKEGQNVTLSCEQNLNHDAMYWYRQDPGQGLRLIYYSQIVNDFQKGDIAEGYSVSREKKESFPLTVTSAQKNPTAFYLCASSIGGQGGQPQHFGDGTRLSIL.

V usage is TRBV16 and J usage is TRBJ1-4; no clear D. In germline, CDR1 is KGHSY, CDR2 FQNENV. The V end lost 4 bases, the J end lost 0 bases, and 15 bases lay between the germline ends. This CDR3 region has 17 residues. CDR3 sequence reads: CASSPLASRATNEKLFF. In nucleotides, the CDR3 is TGTGCCAGCAGCCCGTTGGCCTCGAGGGCAACTAATGAAAAACTGTTTTTT.

The chain joins TRBV11-2 to TRBJ2-3; possibly TRBD2 for D (5 bases). CDR3 length: 14 residues. Between the trimmed V and J ends, which lost 5 bases and 2 bases, there was a span of 11 bases. Germline CDR1 SGHAT, CDR2 FQNNGV. This CDR3 reads CASSVRRTTDTQYF. Here the CDR3 DNA reads TGTGCCAGCAGCGTCAGGAGGACCACAGATACGCAGTATTTT. Drawing the rest from reference TRBV11-2 and TRBJ2-3, the complete variable domain is EAGVAQSPRYKIIEKRQSVAFWCNPISGHATLYWYQQILGQGPKLLIQFQNNGVVDDSQLPKDRFSAERLKGVDSTLKIQPAKLEDSAVYLCASSVRRTTDTQYFGPGTRLTVL.

The J gene is TRBJ1-2, the V gene TRBV11-2; 10 bases are a match to TRBD1. Germline trimming cut 5 bases from V and 4 bases from J; bases unmatched to any gene: 10. The CDR3 is 16 amino acids. Per germline, CDR1 SGHAT and CDR2 FQNNGV. The CDR3 DNA reads as TGTGCCAGCAGCCTACTTTCGACAGGGGGCAGCTATGGCTACACCTTC. Translated, it gives CASSLLSTGGSYGYTF.

The rearrangement uses TRBV5-1 and TRBJ2-2; tentative D call: TRBD1 (6 bases). Germline loops: CDR1 SGHRS, CDR2 YFSETQ. The CDR3 has 14 amino acids. V lost 5 bases and J lost 4, with 12 bases in between. CDR3 in amino acids: CASRTGESTGELFF. The CDR3 coding sequence is TGCGCCAGCAGGACAGGCGAAAGCACCGGGGAGCTGTTTTTT.

The V gene is TRBV27, the J gene TRBJ1-2, with 7 bases matching TRBD1. The V gene end was trimmed by 7 bases and the J gene end by 4 bases; junction bases not matched to a gene: 6. CDR1 is MNHEY and CDR2 is SMNVEV in the germline V gene (reference sequence). The CDR3 sequence is 13 residues long. Here the CDR3 reads CASKHRGGYGYTF. CDR3 nucleotide sequence: TGTGCCAGCAAGCACAGGGGAGGCTATGGCTACACCTTC.

The chain links TRBV7-9 to TRBJ2-1, with D possibly TRBD2 on 5 matching bases. V was pared by 1 base and J by 2 bases, with 12 bases between. Germline lookup yields CDR1 SEHNR and CDR2 FQNEAQ (reference sequence). The length of the CDR3 is 16 residues. The DNA of the CDR3 is TGTGCCAGCAGCTTAGAGGCCGGGGTGGCCTACAATGAGCAGTTCTTC. Its protein product is CASSLEAGVAYNEQFF.

The chain couples TRBV18 to TRBJ1-3; possible D gene TRBD1, 6 bases. The germline gives CDR1 KGHSH, CDR2 LQKENI. This CDR3 contains 16 residues. The V gene lost 1 base and the J gene lost 0 bases, with 10 bases spanning the gap. CDR3 amino acids: CASSPRGPSSGNTIYF. The DNA of the CDR3 is TGTGCCAGCTCACCACGGGGGCCCAGCTCTGGAAACACCATATATTTT.

Comments on this clone: The sample holds other DNA sequences that translate to the same CDR3. The chain employs TRBV18 and TRBJ2-7; D is unresolved. V dropped 0 bases and J dropped 0 bases, with 3 bases sitting between them. Germline CDR1 KGHSH, CDR2 LQKENI. The CDR3 extends over 13 amino acids. This chain's CDR3 is CASSPPSSYEQYF. CDR3 DNA sequence: TGTGCCAGCTCACCACCGAGCTCCTACGAGCAGTACTTC.

This rearrangement joins TRBV2 to TRBJ1-4; 9 nucleotides line up with TRBD1. The CDR3 has 15 residues. V trimming: 4 bases; J trimming: 5 bases; junction bases outside the gene matches: 5. Germline V gene lookup returns CDR1 SNHLY and CDR2 FYNNEI. The CDR3 DNA sequence: TGTGCCAGCAGTGGAACAGGGACAGGGAATGAAAAACTGTTTTTT. Its protein product is CASSGTGTGNEKLFF.